This T cell receptor (beta chain) was recovered during a study of blood T cell repertoires in COVID-19. The overall study: Samples came from the United States, Italy and Spain, spanning acute and convalescent COVID-19. T cells, B-cell-depleted T cells, or PBMCs supplied cDNA or gDNA.

Repertoires were generated with immunoSEQ multiplex PCR, while TCRdb's copy carries only in-frame clones and drops some. This sample has around 210,000 clones, with approximately 85% found just once. In Seattle, patients joined the study during active infection and were tracked longitudinally. Between the trimmed V and J ends, which lost 4 bases and 6 bases, there was a span of 11 bases. The CDR3 loop spans 13 amino acids. Germline CDR1 and CDR2: SGHRS and YFSETQ. This chain joins TRBV5-1 and TRBJ2-1; D possibly corresponds to TRBD1 (6 bases). The sequence derives from a man aged 50-60 years with COVID-19, enrolled during active disease. The specimen sequenced was peripheral blood. In nucleotides, the CDR3 is TGCGCCAGCAGCCCGGACAGTTCCAATGAGCAGTTCTTC. This codes for CASSPDSSNEQFF.